This T cell receptor beta chain was sequenced in a study of cytomegalovirus exposure and HLA in healthy donors (dated by TCRdb to 2016 to 2017). In terms of the full investigation: According to an earlier analysis of 587 of the donors, about 170 million T cells yielded roughly 110 million unique TCR beta sequences and 250 to 350 Gb of sequence data. HLA typing included class I and class II loci at four-digit resolution. In an earlier analysis of several hundred of the donors, high-throughput TCR beta sequencing was used to judge whether each TCR beta V gene segment behaved as functional or pseudogenic. Among about 410 genotyped donors of the cohort, an average of about 240,000 unique TCR beta nucleotide sequences was sequenced per donor, of which 15% to 20% were non-productive. A separate validation cohort of 100 to 150 different subjects was used in addition to the roughly 640-subject first cohort. A later genetic analysis used genome-wide SNP genotypes for about 55% of the 666 donors, treating that subset as a discovery cohort. Roughly 310 gigabases of sequencing data and 70 million to 100 million unique TCR sequences were included in an early release covering about 620 HLA-typed donors. The study was designed to test whether signatures of past pathogen exposure could be identified by cataloging public T cell receptors. Donor age, sex, ethnicity and CMV serostatus were compiled alongside the repertoire data. To study patterns of TCR occurrence, a later analysis re-analyzed previously published TCR beta repertoires from 500 to 850 donors and added high-resolution HLA genotyping. The number of donors typed differed by locus, with 629-630 for A, B, C, DRB1 and DQB1, around 500 for DQA1, some 570 for DPA1, and roughly 450 for DPB1. All discovery cohort repertoires had been generated on a single sequencing platform. Rather than drawing on any new phenotypic data, the later analysis identified candidate immune exposures from TCR beta sequences and the way those sequences occurred across donors. A handful of DR-DQ haplotypes were handled as single units for association and clustering because linkage in the cohort was strong. The study combined high-throughput TCR immunosequencing, statistical association of individual TCRs with disease status, and machine learning to predict cytomegalovirus infection status. The study profiled the T cell repertoires of approximately 700 subjects by immunosequencing and related them to cytomegalovirus serostatus. Among the roughly 400 genotyped donors, around 81% belonged to the genetic ancestry cluster associated with self-reported Caucasian donors. Summary of the overall study and its limitations: An earlier analysis of approximately 540 of the donors showed that most TCR beta V segments appeared in productive rearrangements either about 87% or about 30% of the time, which broadly matched IMGT annotations. HLA typing was unavailable for some donors at each locus, so association tests used only the typed subset. A further reported finding was that TCR beta sequences accurately predicted the HLA-A and HLA-B alleles for most subjects in the first cohort. Immune exposure information for the cohort was limited to CMV serostatus. About 17 rarely observed V segments, including chromosome 9 orphons, were excluded from the earlier analysis of about 500 of the donors because counts were too low. The classifier was reported to diagnose cytomegalovirus status with high specificity and sensitivity in both the original and validation cohorts. Some IMGT-functional V segments, including TRBV6-2 and TRBV6-3, could not be distinguished by the 87-base-pair reads and were therefore excluded. It was suggested by the authors that the approach could potentially be generalized to other disease states and immunological phenotypes. In a later analysis, HLA-associated TCR beta chains were found to be more clonally expanded and to have lower generation probabilities than equally common non-associated chains. Linkage disequilibrium might explain the correlated functional status among segregating V segments, but an unknown experimental factor could not be ruled out. Roughly uniform sequencing depth across donors was assumed in presence/absence analyses, although this assumption may not hold. Specific HLA alleles were associated with 18,000 or so TCR beta sequences at a false discovery rate of 0.05 in a later analysis. Compared with the approximately 710-donor mean, donors in an Asian-associated ancestry cluster had fewer N-insertions in productive TCRs, according to a later genetic analysis. The cohort was sequenced for TCR beta chains only, and without alpha or paired-chain data the features that could be detected were limited. Strong co-occurrence of HLA alleles, especially DR and DQ, made assigning TCR associations to individual alleles difficult. A later analysis found that TCR association rates varied across HLA loci, with DRB1 alleles showing the most associated TCRs and HLA-C alleles the fewest. Most TCR sequences were seen in very few donors, while some public TCRs were found in many individuals. V-gene and J-gene trimming of TCR beta chains was associated with a missense DCLRE1C variant in a later genetic analysis, and the association was replicated in an independent cohort. The study gave a list of 150 to 200 TCR beta chains associated with cytomegalovirus. Several of the top co-occurrence clusters appeared to be linked to parvovirus B19, influenza, CMV and Epstein-Barr virus, according to a later analysis. In vitro tests confirmed that a few of the cytomegalovirus-associated TCR beta chains recognize cytomegalovirus antigens. A cluster of highly shared sequence variants was judged likely to be a technical artifact of the sequencing pipeline. Most CMV-associated TCR beta chains appeared to be HLA-restricted in a later analysis, and the HLA associations seemed to be driven largely by CMV exposure.

Concerning this clone itself: Its specific antigen is unknown. At one boundary the junction diverges from the germline segment, which might be a read error.

The cohort comprised 550 to 700 healthy bone marrow donors. At the time of sampling, all cohort members were nominally healthy, though unrecorded immune exposures were likely present. The donor tested CMV seronegative and was one of the 352 seronegative cohort members. A peripheral blood sample was provided by each donor, and peripheral blood mononuclear cells were used for TCR beta sequencing. Genomic DNA was extracted from the blood cell samples with the Qiagen DNeasy Blood Extraction Kit. The library came from the immunoSEQ multiplex PCR assay. For the multiplex PCR, a mixture combining 60 forward primers for TCR Vbeta segments and 13 reverse primers for TCR Jbeta segments was used. Amplification of the CDR3 region of rearranged TCR beta genes was performed with a multiplex PCR assay on genomic DNA. Amplified TCR beta libraries were sequenced as 87-base-pair reads on the Illumina HiSeq System. In the authors' own workflow: Across the roughly 700 repertoires, a later analysis counted 60 million to 90 million unique TCR beta chains, around 11 million of which were shared by at least two donors. Raw reads were error-corrected and collapsed into unique sequences with a nearest-neighbor algorithm that merged closely related sequences to remove PCR and sequencing errors. Alignment of CDR3 sequences to IMGT reference sequences was used to assign V, D and J gene segments. For a sequence to be retained, a match of at least six nucleotides to both a V gene segment and a J gene segment was required. Rearrangements were classified as productive when the CDR3 lacked stop codons and remained in frame with V and J, and all other rearrangements were classified as non-productive. Following IMGT convention, CDR3 was defined as the stretch from the second conserved V-encoded cysteine up to the conserved J-encoded phenylalanine. The earlier analysis of some 540 of the donors excluded any sequence lacking an unambiguous match to a single V gene segment. In an earlier analysis of 587 of the donors, a V segment was called functional when productive rearrangements were above 56.7%, and segregating when the standard deviation between donors exceeded 5%. A statistical classification framework was built to diagnose cytomegalovirus status from the catalog of TCR beta chain sequences. A later analysis assigned V and J genes by comparing TCR nucleotide sequences with IMGT/GENE-DB human TR gene sequences. Using the TCRdist pipeline, a later analysis assigned CDR3 sequences along with most-parsimonious VDJ recombination scenarios. In a later analysis, each TCR beta chain was defined by its CDR3 amino acid sequence together with its V-gene family, and reads lacking a unique V-gene family were excluded. In a later analysis, a few hundred highly shared, low-generation-probability nucleotide sequences were removed to address suspected cross-contamination and a sequencing artifact. A later analysis calculated a clonal expansion index for each public chain from normalized within-repertoire ranks of inferred template counts. In a later analysis, generation probabilities were computed using a VDJ recombination model fitted to out-of-frame rearrangements, and the results were checked against IGoR. In a later analysis, TCR-TCR, TCR-HLA and TCR-CMV co-occurrence was scored with hypergeometric tests, and a repertoire-size bias correction was applied to TCR pairs. A later analysis estimated false discovery rates by permuting HLA or CMV assignments 20 times. In a later analysis, co-occurring TCRs were grouped using DBSCAN, with TCRdist sequence similarity added in when clustering inside HLA-allele-positive subsets. Repertoires with fewer than 30,000 or more than 120,000 public chains were left out of co-occurrence clustering, as were about 5 repertoires with anomalous nucleotide sharing. TCRdb mirrors the immuneACCESS table, restricted to in-frame sequences. Some clones are absent from its copies; in checked studies, under half trace to an unresolved V gene, and the reason for the others is unknown. From that table come the V and J calls and clone size; the DNA was used to work out D and trimming. Counted in this sample were around 150,000 clones; around 76% of them appeared once. The biggest ten clones account for roughly 2% of the sample.

From cysteine to phenylalanine, the CDR3 is 13 amino acids long. Here the CDR3 DNA is all that survives: 39 bases in frame from base 1. The germline V gene (reference sequence) yields LNHDA for CDR1 and SQIVND for CDR2. This receptor was taken from a female donor in good health and CMV-seronegative. Sequenced sample: PBMCs. This chain joins TRBV19 to TRBJ1-1; the D segment could be TRBD1, given 6 matching bases. At the DNA level, the sequence is TGTGCCAGTACCATAGAGGGGACGGACAGAGTGGTCTTT. Translation gives CASTIEGTDRVVF.